This TCR beta chain was obtained from a study of T cells in Graves' hyperthyroidism and ophthalmopathy. Whole-study findings and limits: Blood shared most expanded thyroid clonotypes above 0.001.

About this clonotype: Its antigen remains unidentified.

Germline V gives CDR1 LNHDA, CDR2 SQIVND (reference sequence). This CDR3 has 15 residues. The V segment lost 3 bases and the J segment 0 bases; nucleotides outside the gene matches: 4. Researchers took RNA transcripts and amplified the TCR beta CDR3 regions from them. The HTBI set primed first-round TCR CDR3 RT-PCR. Each CDR3 protein gets one entry after TCRdb re-called the multiplex PCR reads with MiXCR. The sample lists under 300,000 distinct CDR3 sequences, roughly 15% occurring once. Before ophthalmopathy appeared, progressors gave blood at initial hyperthyroidism diagnosis. Cells are PBMCs isolated from 10 ml of fresh blood.

V usage is TRBV19 and J usage is TRBJ1-1; 7 bases match TRBD1. Source material: blood. This receptor was identified in a woman in her twenties or thirties with Graves' hyperthyroidism that later progressed to Graves' ophthalmopathy. The CDR3 bases are TGTGCCAGTAGTATTTCCGGGACAGTGAACACTGAAGCTTTCTTT. Amino acids: CASSISGTVNTEAFF.